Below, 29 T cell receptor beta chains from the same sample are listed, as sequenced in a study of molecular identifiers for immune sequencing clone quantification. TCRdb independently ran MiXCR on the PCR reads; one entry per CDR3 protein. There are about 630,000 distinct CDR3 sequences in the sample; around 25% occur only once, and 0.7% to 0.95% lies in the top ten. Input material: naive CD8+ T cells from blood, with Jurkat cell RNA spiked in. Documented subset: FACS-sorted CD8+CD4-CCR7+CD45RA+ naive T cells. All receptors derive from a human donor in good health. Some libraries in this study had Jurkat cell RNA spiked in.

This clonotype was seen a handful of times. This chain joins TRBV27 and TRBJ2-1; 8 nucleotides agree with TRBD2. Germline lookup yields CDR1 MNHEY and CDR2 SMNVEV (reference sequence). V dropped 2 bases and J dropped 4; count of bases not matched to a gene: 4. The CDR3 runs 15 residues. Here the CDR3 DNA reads TGTGCCAGCAGTTTAATAATAGCGGGATACAATGAGCAGTTCTTC. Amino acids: CASSLIIAGYNEQFF.

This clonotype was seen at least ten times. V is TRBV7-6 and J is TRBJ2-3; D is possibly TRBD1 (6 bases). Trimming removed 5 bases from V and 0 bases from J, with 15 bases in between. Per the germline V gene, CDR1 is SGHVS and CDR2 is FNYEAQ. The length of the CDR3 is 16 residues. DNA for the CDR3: TGTGCCAGCAGCCCTCGTCCAGGGGATAGCACAGATACGCAGTATTTT. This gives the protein CASSPRPGDSTDTQYF.

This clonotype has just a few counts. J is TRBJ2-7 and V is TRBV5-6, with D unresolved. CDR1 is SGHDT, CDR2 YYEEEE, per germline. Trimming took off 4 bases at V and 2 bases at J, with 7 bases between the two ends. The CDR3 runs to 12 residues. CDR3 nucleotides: TGTGCCAGCAGCGTTGCAGCCTACGAGCAGTACTTC. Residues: CASSVAAYEQYF. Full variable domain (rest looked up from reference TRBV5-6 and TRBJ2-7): DAGVTQSPTHLIKTRGQQVTLRCSPKSGHDTVSWYQQALGQGPQFIFQYYEEEERQRGNFPDRFSGHQFPNYSSELNVNALLLGDSALYLCASSVAAYEQYFGPGTRLTVT.

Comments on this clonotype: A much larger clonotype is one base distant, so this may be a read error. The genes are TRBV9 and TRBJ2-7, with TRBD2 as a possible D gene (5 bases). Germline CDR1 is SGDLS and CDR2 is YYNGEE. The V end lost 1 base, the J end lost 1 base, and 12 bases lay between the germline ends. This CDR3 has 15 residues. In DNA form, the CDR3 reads TGTGCCAGCAGCGTAAACTGGAGAGGGTCCTACGAGCAGTACTTC. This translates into CASSVNWRGSYEQYF.

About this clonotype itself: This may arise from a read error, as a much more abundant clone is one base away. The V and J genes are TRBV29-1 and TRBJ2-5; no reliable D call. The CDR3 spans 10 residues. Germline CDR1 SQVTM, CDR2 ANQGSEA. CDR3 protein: CSVHQETQHF. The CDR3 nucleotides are TGCAGCGTCCATCAAGAGACCCAGCACTTC.

This chain's CDR3 is CASTLNQLYEQYF. The DNA for the CDR3 is TGTGCCAGCACCCTAAATCAACTCTACGAGCAGTACTTC. This chain connects TRBV6-2 or TRBV6-3 to TRBJ2-7; D unresolved. The CDR3 loop spans 13 amino acids. Germline CDR1 MNHEY, CDR2 SVGEGT. Trimming removed 7 bases from V and 3 bases from J, with 13 bases in between.

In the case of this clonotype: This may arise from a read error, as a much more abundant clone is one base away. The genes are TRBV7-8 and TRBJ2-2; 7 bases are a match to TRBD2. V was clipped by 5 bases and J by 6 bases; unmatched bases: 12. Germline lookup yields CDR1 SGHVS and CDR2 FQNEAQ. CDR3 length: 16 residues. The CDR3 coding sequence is TGTGCCAGCAGCCGCTTACTAGCGAGAAACCCCGGGGAGCTGTTTTTT. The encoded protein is CASSRLLARNPGELFF.

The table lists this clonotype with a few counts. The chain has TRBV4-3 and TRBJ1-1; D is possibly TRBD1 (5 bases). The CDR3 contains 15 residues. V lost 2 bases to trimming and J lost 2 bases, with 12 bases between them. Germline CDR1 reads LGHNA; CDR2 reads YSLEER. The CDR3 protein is CASSQLRGGNTEAFF. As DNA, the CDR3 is TGCGCCAGCAGCCAACTGCGGGGGGGAAACACTGAAGCTTTCTTT.

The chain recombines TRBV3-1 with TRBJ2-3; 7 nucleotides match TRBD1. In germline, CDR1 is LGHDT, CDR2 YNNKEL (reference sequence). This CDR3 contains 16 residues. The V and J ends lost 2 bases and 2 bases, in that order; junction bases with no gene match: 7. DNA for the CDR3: TGTGCCAGCAGCCAAAGTGACAGGGCCATCACAGATACGCAGTATTTT. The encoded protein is CASSQSDRAITDTQYF.

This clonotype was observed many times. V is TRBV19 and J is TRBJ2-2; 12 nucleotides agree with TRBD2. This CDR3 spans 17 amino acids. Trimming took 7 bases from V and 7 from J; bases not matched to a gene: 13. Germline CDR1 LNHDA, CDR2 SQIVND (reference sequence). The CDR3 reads CASIQTGLAGGSGELFF. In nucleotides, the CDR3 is TGTGCCAGTATCCAAACGGGACTAGCGGGCGGTAGCGGGGAGCTGTTTTTT.

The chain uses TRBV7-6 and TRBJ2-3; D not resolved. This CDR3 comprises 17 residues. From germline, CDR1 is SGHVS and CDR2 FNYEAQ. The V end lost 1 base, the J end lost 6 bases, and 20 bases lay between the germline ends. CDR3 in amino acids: CASSLDPISDGFDTQYF. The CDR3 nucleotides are TGTGCCAGCAGCTTAGACCCCATCAGCGACGGATTTGATACGCAGTATTTT.

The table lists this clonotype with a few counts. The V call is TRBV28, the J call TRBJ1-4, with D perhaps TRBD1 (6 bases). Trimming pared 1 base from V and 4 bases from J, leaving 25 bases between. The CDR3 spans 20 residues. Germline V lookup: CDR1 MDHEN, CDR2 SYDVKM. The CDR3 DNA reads TGTGCCAGCAGTTTATATCGGGGGGCGCTTCCCAGGTCCGATAATGAAAAACTGTTTTTT. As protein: CASSLYRGALPRSDNEKLFF.

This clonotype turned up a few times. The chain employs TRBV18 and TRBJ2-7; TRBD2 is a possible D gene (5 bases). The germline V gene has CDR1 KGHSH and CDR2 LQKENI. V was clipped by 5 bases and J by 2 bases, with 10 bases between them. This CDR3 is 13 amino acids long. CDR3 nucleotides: TGTGCCAGCTCAGGAGCGGAAACCTACGAGCAGTACTTC. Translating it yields CASSGAETYEQYF.

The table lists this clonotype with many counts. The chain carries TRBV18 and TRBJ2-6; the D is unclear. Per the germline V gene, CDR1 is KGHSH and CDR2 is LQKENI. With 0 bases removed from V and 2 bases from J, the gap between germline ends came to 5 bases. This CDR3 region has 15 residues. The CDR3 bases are TGTGCCAGCTCACCACCGGATCCTGGGGCCAACGTCCTGACTTTC. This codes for CASSPPDPGANVLTF.

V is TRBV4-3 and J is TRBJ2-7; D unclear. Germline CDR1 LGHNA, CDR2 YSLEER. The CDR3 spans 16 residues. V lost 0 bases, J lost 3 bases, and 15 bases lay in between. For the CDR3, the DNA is TGCGCCAGCAGCCAAGATCGCGGTGGCTATCTCTACGAGCAGTACTTC. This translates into CASSQDRGGYLYEQYF.

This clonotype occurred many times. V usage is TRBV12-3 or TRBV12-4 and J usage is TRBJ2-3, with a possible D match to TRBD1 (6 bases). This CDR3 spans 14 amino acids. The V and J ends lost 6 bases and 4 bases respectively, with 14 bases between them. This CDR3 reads CASSLTQGSDTQYF. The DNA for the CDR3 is TGTGCCAGCAGCCTAACCCAGGGGTCAGATACGCAGTATTTT.

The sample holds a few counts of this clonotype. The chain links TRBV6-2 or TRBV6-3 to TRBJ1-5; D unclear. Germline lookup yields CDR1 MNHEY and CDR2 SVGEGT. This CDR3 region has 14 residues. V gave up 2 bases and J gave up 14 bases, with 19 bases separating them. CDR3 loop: CASSYDSGPLAEHF. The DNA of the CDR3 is TGTGCCAGCAGTTACGATTCTGGGCCCCTGGCCGAGCATTTT.

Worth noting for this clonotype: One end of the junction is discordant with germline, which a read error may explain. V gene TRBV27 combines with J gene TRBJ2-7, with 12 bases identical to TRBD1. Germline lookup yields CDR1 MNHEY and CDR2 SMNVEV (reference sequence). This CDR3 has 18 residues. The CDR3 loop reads CASSLKPGTGGAAYEQNF. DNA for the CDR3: TGTGCCAGCAGTTTAAAACCCGGGACAGGGGGCGCCGCCTACGAGCAGAACTTC.

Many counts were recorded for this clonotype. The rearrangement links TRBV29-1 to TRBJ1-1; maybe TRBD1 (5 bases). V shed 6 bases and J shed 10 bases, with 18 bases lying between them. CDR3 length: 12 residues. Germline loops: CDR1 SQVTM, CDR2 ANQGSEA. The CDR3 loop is CSVPGTLGGAFF. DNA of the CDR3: TGCAGCGTCCCCGGGACCCTCGGCGGAGCTTTCTTT.

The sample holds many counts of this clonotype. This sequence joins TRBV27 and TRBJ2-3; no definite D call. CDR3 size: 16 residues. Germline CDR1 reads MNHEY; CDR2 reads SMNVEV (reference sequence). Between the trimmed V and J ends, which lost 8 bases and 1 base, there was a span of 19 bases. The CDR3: CASAKIRVVGTDTQYF. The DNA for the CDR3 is TGTGCCAGCGCAAAAATAAGGGTGGTTGGCACAGATACGCAGTATTTT.

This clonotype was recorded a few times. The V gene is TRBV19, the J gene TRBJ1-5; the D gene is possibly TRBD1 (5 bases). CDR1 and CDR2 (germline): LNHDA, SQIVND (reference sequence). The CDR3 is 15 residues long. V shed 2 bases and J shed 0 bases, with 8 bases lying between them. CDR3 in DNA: TGTGCCAGTAGTATACAGGGCGATAGCAATCAGCCCCAGCATTTT. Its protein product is CASSIQGDSNQPQHF.

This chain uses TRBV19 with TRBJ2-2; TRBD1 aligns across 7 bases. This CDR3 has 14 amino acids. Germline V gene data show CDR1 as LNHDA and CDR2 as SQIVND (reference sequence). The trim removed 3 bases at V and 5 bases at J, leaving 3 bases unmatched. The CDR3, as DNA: TGTGCCAGTAGTATGACAGGGTGGACCGGGGAGCTGTTTTTT. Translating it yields CASSMTGWTGELFF.

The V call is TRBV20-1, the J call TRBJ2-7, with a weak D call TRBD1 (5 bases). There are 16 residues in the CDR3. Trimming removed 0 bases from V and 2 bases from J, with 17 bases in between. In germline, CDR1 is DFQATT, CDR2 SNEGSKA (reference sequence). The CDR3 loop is CSARDLTGLTAYEQYF. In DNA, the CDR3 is TGCAGTGCTAGAGATTTAACGGGTTTGACAGCCTACGAGCAGTACTTC.

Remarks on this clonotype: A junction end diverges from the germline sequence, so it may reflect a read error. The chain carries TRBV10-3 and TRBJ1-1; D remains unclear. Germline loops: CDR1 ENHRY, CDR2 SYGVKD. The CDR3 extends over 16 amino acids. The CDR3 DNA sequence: TGTGCCATCAGTTCCCACGGGCACACACAGAACACTGAAGCTGTCTTT. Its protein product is CAISSHGHTQNTEAVF.

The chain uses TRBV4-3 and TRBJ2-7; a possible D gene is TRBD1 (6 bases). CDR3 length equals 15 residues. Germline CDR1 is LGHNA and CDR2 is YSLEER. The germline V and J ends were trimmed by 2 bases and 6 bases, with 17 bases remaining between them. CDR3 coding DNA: TGCGCCAGCAGCCAATTCCGTGGGGGCTTGGGCGAGCAGTACTTC. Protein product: CASSQFRGGLGEQYF.

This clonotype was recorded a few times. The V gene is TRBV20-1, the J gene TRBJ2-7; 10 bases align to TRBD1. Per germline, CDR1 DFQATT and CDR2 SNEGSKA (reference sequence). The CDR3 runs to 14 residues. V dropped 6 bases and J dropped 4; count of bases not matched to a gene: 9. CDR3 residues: CSAPDRGQSYEQYF. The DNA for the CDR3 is TGCAGTGCACCCGACAGGGGGCAGTCGTACGAGCAGTACTTC.

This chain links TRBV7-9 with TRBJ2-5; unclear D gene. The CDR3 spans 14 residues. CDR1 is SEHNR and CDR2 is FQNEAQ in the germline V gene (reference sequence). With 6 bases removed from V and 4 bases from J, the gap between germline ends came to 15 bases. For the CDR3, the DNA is TGTGCCAGCAGAATACATGGTGGACGAGAGACCCAGTACTTC. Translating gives CASRIHGGRETQYF.

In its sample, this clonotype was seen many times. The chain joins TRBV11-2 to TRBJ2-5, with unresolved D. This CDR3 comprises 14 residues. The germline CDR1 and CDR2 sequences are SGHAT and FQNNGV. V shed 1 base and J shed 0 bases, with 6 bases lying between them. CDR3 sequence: CASSLAEYQETQYF. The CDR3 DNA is TGTGCCAGCAGCTTAGCAGAATACCAAGAGACCCAGTACTTC. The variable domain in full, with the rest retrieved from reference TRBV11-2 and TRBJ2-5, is EAGVAQSPRYKIIEKRQSVAFWCNPISGHATLYWYQQILGQGPKLLIQFQNNGVVDDSQLPKDRFSAERLKGVDSTLKIQPAKLEDSAVYLCASSLAEYQETQYFGPGTRLLVL.

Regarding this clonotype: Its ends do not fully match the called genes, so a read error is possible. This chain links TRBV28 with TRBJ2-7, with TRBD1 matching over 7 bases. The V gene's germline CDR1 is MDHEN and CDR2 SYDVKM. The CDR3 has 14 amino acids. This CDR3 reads CASSLRGLNVEQCF. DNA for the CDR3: TGTGCCAGCAGTTTGAGGGGGCTGAACGTCGAGCAGTGCTTC.